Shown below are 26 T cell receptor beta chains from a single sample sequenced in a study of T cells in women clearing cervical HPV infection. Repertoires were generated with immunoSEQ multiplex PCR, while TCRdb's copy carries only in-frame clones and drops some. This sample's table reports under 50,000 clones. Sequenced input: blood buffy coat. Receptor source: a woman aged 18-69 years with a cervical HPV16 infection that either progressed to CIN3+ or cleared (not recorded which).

CDR3 DNA (partial): TGTGCCAGCAGTGACCCTAGCGGGCCTAGGAGCTCCTACGAG. The encoded protein is CASSDPSGPRSSYE. The CDR3 reads in full as CASSDPSGPRSSYEQYF. This chain connects TRBV6-4 to TRBJ2-7; TRBD2 agrees at 8 bases. The read is 3 residues too short to cover the CDR3 end, so that end is filled in from the germline J gene. Germline lookup yields CDR1 MRHNA and CDR2 SNTAGT. There are 17 residues in the CDR3. V gave up 2 bases and J gave up 0 bases; unmatched junction bases: 9.

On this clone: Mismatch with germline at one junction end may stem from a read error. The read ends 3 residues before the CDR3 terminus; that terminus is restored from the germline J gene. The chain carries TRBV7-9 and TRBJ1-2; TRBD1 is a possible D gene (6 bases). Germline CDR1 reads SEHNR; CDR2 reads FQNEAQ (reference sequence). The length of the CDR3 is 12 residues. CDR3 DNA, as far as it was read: TGTTCCAGCAGCTTCGGACAGTACGAC. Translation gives CSSSFGQYD. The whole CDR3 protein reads CSSSFGQYDYTF.

CDR3 DNA (partial): TGTGCCAGTAGTAGGAAAGCGGGAGGGGAGGGCAATGAG. It yields the protein CASSRKAGGEGNE. The CDR3 reads in full as CASSRKAGGEGNEQFF. This chain connects TRBV19 to TRBJ2-1; TRBD2 agrees at 10 bases. The read ends 3 residues before the CDR3 terminus; that terminus is restored from the germline J gene. CDR3 length: 16 amino acids. The germline CDR1 and CDR2 sequences are LNHDA and SQIVND (reference sequence). The trim removed 4 bases at V and 6 bases at J, leaving 9 bases unmatched. The whole variable domain, remainder taken from reference TRBV19 and TRBJ2-1, is DGGITQSPKYLFRKEGQNVTLSCEQNLNHDAMYWYRQDPGQGLRLIYYSQIVNDFQKGDIAEGYSVSREKKESFPLTVTSAQKNPTAFYLCASSRKAGGEGNEQFFGPGTRLTVL.

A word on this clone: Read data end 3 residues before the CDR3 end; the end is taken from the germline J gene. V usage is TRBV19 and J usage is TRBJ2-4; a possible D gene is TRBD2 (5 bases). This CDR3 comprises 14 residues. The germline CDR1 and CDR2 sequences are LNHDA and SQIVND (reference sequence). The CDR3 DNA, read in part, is TGTGCCAGTAGTATAGCGGGCGGAGACTATGGT. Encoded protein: CASSIAGGDYG. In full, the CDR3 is CASSIAGGDYGQYF.

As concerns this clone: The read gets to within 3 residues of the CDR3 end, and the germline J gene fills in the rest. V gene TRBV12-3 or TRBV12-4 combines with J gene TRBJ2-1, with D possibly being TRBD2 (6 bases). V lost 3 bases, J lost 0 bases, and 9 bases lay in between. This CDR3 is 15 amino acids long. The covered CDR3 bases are TGTGCCAGCAGTTTTGATAGCGGCTCCTACAATGAG. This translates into CASSFDSGSYNE. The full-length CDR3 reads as CASSFDSGSYNEQFF.

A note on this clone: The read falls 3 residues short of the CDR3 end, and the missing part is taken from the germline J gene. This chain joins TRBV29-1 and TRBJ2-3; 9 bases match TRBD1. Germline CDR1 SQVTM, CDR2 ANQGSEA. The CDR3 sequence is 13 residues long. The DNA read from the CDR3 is TGCAGCGTTGGGGGACAGGGCGGGCAGCCG. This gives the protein CSVGGQGGQP. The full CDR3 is CSVGGQGGQPQYF.

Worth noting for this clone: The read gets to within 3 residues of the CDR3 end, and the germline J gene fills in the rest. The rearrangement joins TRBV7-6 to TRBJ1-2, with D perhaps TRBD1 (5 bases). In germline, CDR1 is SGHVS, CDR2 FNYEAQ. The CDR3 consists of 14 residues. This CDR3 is CASSSGTSGNDYTF. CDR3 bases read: TGTGCCAGCAGCTCCGGGACTAGCGGGAACGAC.

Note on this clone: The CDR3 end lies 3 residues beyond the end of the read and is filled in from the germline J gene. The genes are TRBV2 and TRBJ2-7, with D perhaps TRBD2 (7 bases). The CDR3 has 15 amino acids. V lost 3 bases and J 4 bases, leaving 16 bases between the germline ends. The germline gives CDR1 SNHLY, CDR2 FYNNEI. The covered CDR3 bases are TGTGCCAGCAGTGATGGGGGGGCTGTCGTATACGAG. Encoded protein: CASSDGGAVVYE. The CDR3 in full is CASSDGGAVVYEQYF.

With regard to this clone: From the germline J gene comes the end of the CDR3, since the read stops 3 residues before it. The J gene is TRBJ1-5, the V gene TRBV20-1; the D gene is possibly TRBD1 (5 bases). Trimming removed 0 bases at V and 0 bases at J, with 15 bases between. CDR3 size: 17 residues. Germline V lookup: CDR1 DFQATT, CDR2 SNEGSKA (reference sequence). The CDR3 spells CSARDQSKGNSNQPQHF. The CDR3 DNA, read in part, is TGCAGTGCTAGAGATCAAAGTAAGGGGAATAGCAATCAGCCC.

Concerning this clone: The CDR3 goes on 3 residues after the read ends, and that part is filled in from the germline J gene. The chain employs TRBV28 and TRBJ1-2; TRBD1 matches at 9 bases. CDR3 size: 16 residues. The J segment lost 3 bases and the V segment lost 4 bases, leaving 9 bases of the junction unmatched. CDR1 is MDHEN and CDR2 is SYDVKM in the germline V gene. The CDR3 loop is CASSSPGQGGYYGYTF. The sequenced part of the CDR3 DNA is TGTGCCAGCAGTTCCCCGGGACAGGGAGGTTACTATGGC.

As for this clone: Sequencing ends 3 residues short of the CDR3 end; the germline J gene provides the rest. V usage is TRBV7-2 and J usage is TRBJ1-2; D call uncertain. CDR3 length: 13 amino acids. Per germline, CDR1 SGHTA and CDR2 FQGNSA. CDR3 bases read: TGTGCCAGCAGCTTAAATGCGGTCTACGAC. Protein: CASSLNAVYD. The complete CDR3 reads CASSLNAVYDYTF.

The DNA read from the CDR3 is TGTGCCAGTAGTATACAGGGGAAAAACGAC. Protein: CASSIQGKND. The full CDR3 protein is CASSIQGKNDYTF. This chain links TRBV19 with TRBJ1-2, with D perhaps matching TRBD1 (6 bases). The CDR3 end lies 3 residues beyond the end of the read and is filled in from the germline J gene. There are 13 residues in the CDR3. Germline lookup yields CDR1 LNHDA and CDR2 SQIVND (reference sequence).

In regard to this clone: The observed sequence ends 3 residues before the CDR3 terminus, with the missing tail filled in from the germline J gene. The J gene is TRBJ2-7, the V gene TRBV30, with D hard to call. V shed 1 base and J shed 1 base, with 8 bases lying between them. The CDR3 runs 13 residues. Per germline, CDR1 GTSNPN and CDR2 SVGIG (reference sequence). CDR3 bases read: TGTGCCTGGAGTGCCCGGGTATCCTACGAG. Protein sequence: CAWSARVSYE. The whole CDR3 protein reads CAWSARVSYEQYF.

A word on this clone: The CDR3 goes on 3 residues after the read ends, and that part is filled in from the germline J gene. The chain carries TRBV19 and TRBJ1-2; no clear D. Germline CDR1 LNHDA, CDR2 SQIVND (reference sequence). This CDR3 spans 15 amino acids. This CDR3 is CASSISLAAYNDYTF. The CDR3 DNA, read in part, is TGTGCCAGTAGTATAAGCCTAGCGGCGTACAATGAC.

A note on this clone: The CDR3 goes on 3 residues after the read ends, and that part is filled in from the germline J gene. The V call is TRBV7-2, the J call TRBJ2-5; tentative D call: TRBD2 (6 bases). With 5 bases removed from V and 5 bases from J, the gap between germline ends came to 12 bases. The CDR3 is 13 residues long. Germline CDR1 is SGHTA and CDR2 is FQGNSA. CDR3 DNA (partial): TGTGCCAGCAGCCTGGAGGGCCCGGAGACC. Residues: CASSLEGPET. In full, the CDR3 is CASSLEGPETQYF.

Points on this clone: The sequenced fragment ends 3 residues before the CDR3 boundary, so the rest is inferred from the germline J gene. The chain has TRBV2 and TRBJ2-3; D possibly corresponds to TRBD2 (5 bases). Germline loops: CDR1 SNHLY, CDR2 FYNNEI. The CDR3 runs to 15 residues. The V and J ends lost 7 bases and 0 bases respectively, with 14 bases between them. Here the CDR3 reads CASTKERSSTDTQYF. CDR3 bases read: TGTGCCAGCACCAAGGAGCGGAGCAGCACAGATACG.

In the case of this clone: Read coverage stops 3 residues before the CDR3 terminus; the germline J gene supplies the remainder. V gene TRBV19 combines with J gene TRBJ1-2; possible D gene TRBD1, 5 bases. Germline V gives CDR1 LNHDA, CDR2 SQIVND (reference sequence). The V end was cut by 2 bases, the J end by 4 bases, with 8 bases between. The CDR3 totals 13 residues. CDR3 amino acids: CASSIRQGYGYTF. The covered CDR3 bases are TGTGCCAGTAGTATACGGCAGGGCTATGGC.

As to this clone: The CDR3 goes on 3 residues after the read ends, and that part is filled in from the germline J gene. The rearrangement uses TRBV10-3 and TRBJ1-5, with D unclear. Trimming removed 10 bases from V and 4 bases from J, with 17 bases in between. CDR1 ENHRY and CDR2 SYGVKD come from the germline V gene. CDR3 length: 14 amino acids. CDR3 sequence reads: CATTGSPGNQPQHF. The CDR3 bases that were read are TGTGCCACCACCGGGTCGCCGGGGAATCAGCCC.

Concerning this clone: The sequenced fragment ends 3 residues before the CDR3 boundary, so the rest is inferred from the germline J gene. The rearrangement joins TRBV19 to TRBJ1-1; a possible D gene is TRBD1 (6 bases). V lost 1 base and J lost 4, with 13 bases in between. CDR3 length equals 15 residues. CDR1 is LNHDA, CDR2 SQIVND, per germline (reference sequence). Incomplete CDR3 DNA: TGTGCCAGTAGTATAGCGGCCCCCAGGGGCACTGAA. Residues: CASSIAAPRGTE. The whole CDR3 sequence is CASSIAAPRGTEAFF.

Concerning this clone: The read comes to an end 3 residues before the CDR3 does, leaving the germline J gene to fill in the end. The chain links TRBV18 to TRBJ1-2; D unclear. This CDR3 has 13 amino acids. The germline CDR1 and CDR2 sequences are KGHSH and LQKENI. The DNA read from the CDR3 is TGTGCCAGCTCACCTGGACTAGCTGATGAC. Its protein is CASSPGLADD. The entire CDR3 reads CASSPGLADDYTF.

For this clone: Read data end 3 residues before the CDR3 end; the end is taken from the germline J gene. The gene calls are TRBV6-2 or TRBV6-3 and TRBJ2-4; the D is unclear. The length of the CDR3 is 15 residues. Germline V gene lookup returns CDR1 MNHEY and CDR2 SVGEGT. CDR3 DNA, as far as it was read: TGTGCCAGCAGTTACGATCTGACAACAAGCTATGGT. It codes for CASSYDLTTSYG. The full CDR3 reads CASSYDLTTSYGQYF.

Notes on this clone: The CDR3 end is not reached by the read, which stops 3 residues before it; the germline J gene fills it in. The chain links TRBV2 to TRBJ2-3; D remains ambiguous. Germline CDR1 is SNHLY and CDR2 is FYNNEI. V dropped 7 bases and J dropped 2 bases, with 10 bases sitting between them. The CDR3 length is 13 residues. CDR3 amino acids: CASTPVTTDTQYF. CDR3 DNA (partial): TGTGCCAGCACCCCGGTTACCACAGATACG.

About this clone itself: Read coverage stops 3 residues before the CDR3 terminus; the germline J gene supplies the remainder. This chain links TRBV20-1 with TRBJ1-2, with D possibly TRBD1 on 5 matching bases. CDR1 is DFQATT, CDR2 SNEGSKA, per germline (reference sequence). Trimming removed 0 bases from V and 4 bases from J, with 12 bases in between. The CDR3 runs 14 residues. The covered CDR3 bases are TGCAGTGCTAGAGATCCGCGCGGGGGCTATGGC. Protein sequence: CSARDPRGGYG. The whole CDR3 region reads CSARDPRGGYGYTF.

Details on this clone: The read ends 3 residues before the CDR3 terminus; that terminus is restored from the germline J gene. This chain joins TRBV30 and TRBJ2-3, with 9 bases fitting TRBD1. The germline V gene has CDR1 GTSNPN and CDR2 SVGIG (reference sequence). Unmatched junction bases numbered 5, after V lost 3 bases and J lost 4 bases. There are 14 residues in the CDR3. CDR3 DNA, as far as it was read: TGTGCCTGGAGGCCGACAGGGGGAGCAGATACG. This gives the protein CAWRPTGGADT. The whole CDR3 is CAWRPTGGADTQYF.

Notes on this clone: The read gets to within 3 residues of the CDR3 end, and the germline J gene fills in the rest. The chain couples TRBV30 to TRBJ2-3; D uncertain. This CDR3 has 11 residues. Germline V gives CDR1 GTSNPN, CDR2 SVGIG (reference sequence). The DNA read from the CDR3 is TGTGCCTGGAGGAGACAAGAGACG. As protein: CAWRRQET. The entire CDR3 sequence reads CAWRRQETQYF.

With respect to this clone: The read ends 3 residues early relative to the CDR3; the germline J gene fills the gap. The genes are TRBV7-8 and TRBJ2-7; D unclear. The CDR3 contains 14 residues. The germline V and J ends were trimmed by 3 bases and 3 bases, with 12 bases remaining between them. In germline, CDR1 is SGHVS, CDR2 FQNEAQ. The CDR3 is CASSFRDSHYEQYF. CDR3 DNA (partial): TGTGCCAGCAGCTTTAGAGACTCCCACTACGAG.